A selection of T cell receptor beta chains follows, all from one sample in a study of T cell responses to AZD1222 COVID-19 vaccine. The assay was immunoSEQ multiplex PCR, and TCRdb's table has in-frame clones only and misses some. The sample includes tens of thousands of clones, around 89% of them seen just once. Sample: peripheral blood, taken 28 days after the second AZD1222 dose. The receptor source for this set is an adult who received the AZD1222 COVID-19 vaccine. Each CDR3 is given with its conserved first and last residue. The D gene is left open where the match is weak. Part of the rows lack a size; the others show once, few, many or a class for expanded clones.

V gene,J gene,D gene,clone size,CDR3 DNA,CDR3 protein
TRBV19,TRBJ1-3,NA,NA,TGTGCCAGTAGTATCGATGGGGAGTCTGGAAACACCATATATTTT,CASSIDGESGNTIYF
TRBV5-5,TRBJ2-1,NA,NA,TGTGCCAGCAGCCGGAACGGGGGGCGAGTCTGGGAGCAGTTCTTC,CASSRNGGRVWEQFF
TRBV3-1/TRBV3-2,TRBJ2-1,NA,NA,TGTGCCAGCAGCCAAGGGGGTAGATCCTACAATGAGCAGTTCTTC,CASSQGGRSYNEQFF
TRBV5-1,TRBJ1-6,NA,NA,TGCGCCAGCAGCGAGAGCCAAAGTAGACCCCTCCACTTT,CASSESQSRPLHF
TRBV19,TRBJ2-7,TRBD1,NA,TGTGCCAGTAGTACCTCCTCGGGGACAGGGATGTATGAGCAGTACTTC,CASSTSSGTGMYEQYF
TRBV20-1,TRBJ2-3,NA,once,TGCAGTGTCGAAGGTTGGGGGAGTGGGTATTTT,CSVEGWGSGYF
TRBV6-2/TRBV6-3,TRBJ2-1,TRBD2,NA,TGTGCCAGCAGTTCCGGACTAGCGCCTCCCAATGAGCAGTTCTTC,CASSSGLAPPNEQFF
TRBV28,TRBJ1-5,NA,few,TGTGCCAGCAGGGACACACAGTTTAATCAGCCCCAGCATTTT,CASRDTQFNQPQHF
TRBV30,TRBJ1-3,NA,NA,TGTGCCTGGAGTCCGAGACTTGGAAACACCATATATTTT,CAWSPRLGNTIYF
TRBV9,TRBJ1-6,NA,once,TGTGCCAGCAGCGAACAGGTCGTGGGTAATTCACCCCTCCACTTT,CASSEQVVGNSPLHF
TRBV6-5,TRBJ2-1,NA,NA,TGTGCCAGCAGTAGGAATGAGCAGTTCTTC,CASSRNEQFF
TRBV19,TRBJ2-6,NA,NA,TGTGCCAGTAAAATCGGGGCCAACGTCCTGACTTTC,CASKIGANVLTF
TRBV19,TRBJ1-1,NA,NA,TGTGCCAGTAGTCACGGTAACACTGAAGCTTTCTTT,CASSHGNTEAFF
TRBV16,TRBJ1-1,NA,NA,TGTGCCAGCAGCCAATCGGGACGGACGAACACTGAAGCTTTCTTT,CASSQSGRTNTEAFF
TRBV7-2,TRBJ2-7,NA,NA,TGTGCCAGCGGCCTGTTTGGACAGCCTTACGAGCAGTACTTC,CASGLFGQPYEQYF
TRBV11-1,TRBJ2-7,NA,NA,TGTGCCAGCAGGCGACTCGACTCCTACGAGCAGTACTTC,CASRRLDSYEQYF
TRBV25-1,TRBJ2-1,TRBD2,few,TGTGCCAGCAGGAAAGATCTAGCGGACAACAATGAGCAGTTCTTC,CASRKDLADNNEQFF
TRBV18,TRBJ2-7,NA,NA,TGTGCCAGCTCCACTCAAGGGAGAAGGGAGCAGTACTTC,CASSTQGRREQYF
TRBV12-5,TRBJ1-1,NA,once,TGTGCTAGTGGTTTAGGGGGGCCCATGAACACTGAAGCTTTCTTT,CASGLGGPMNTEAFF
TRBV12-3/TRBV12-4,TRBJ1-5,NA,NA,TGTGCCAGCAGTTTACAGTTTCAGCCCCAGCATTTT,CASSLQFQPQHF
TRBV1,TRBJ1-2,NA,NA,TGCACCAGCAGCCAAGAGGGGCAGGGTGTGTCTGGCTACACCTTC,CTSSQEGQGVSGYTF
TRBV10-3,TRBJ1-2,NA,NA,TGTGCCACAGGGGAGGGAGAGGGTGGCTACACCTTC,CATGEGEGGYTF
TRBV6-5,TRBJ1-1,NA,NA,TGTGCCAGCAGTTACGGGGGCACGAACACTGAAGCTTTCTTT,CASSYGGTNTEAFF
TRBV9,TRBJ2-2,TRBD2,NA,TGTGCCAGCAGCTCCCGGACTAGCGCCGGGGAGCTGTTTTTT,CASSSRTSAGELFF
TRBV9,TRBJ2-7,NA,once,TGTGCCAGCAGCGTAGATCCCCAGTCAGGCTACGAGCAGTACTTC,CASSVDPQSGYEQYF
TRBV11-1,TRBJ2-6,NA,NA,TGTGCCAGCAGCTACAGGGAGTGGGCCAACGTCCTGACTTTC,CASSYREWANVLTF
TRBV7-9,TRBJ2-3,NA,NA,TGTGCCAGCAGACCTTTCTACAGGGAGGGGGGCACAGATACGCAGTATTTT,CASRPFYREGGTDTQYF
TRBV24-1,TRBJ2-3,NA,NA,TGTGCCACCAGTGTATCCGGATCGGCGGACGATACGCAGTATTTT,CATSVSGSADDTQYF
TRBV3-1/TRBV3-2,TRBJ2-3,TRBD2,NA,TGTGCCAGCAGCCCTCCCGCGGGGGGCACAGATACGCAGTATTTT,CASSPPAGGTDTQYF